This paragraph covers one T cell receptor (beta chain) sequence. Its antigen is not identified. The source of the sample is a study of Ad26.COV2.S vaccination and SARS-CoV-2 variants. Study results and caveats: Spike-specific TCR breadth was greater after Ad26.COV2.S than placebo.

The method was immunoSEQ multiplex PCR; TCRdb's version includes in-frame clones alone and lacks a portion of them. The profile covers around 320,000 clones, with about 85% appearing a single time and 2% to 2.5% taken by the ten largest. Stated treatment: over 15 received Ad26.COV2.S at low or high dose, single or two shots; about 5 received placebo; per-sample allocation not given. Sampling occurred on day 63 after the first vaccine or placebo injection. This Boston cohort included adults aged 18-55 years. The sample here was peripheral blood, taken in a trial of Ad26.COV2.S vaccine versus placebo. This sequence originates from a person aged 18-65 years who received the Ad26.COV2.S COVID-19 vaccine or a placebo.

CDR3 in amino acids: CASSRSQDVSWFTEAFF. The CDR3 nucleotides are TGTGCCAGCAGCCGGTCTCAAGATGTGTCTTGGTTCACTGAAGCTTTCTTT. The chain combines TRBV7-9 with TRBJ1-1; D ambiguous. V lost 5 bases and J 4 bases, leaving 23 bases between the germline ends. The CDR3 totals 17 residues. The germline V gene has CDR1 SEHNR and CDR2 FQNEAQ (reference sequence).